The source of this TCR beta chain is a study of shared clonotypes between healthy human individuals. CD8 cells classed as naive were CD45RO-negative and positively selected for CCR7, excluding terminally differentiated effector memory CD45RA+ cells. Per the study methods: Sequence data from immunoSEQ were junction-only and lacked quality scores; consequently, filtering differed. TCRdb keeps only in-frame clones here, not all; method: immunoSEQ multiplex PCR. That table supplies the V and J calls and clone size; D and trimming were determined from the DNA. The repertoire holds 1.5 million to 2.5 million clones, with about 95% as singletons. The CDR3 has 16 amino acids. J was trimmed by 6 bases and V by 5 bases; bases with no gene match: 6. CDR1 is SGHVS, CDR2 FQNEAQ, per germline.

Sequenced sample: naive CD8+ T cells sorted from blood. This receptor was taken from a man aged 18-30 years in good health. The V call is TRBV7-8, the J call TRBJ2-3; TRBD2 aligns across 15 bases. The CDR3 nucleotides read TGTGCCAGCAGCCGGGGACTAGCGGGAGGATGGGATACGCAGTATTTT. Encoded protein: CASSRGLAGGWDTQYF.